One and the same sample provided the 8 T cell receptor beta chains below, sequenced in a study of blood T cell repertoires in COVID-19. Produced via immunoSEQ multiplex PCR; TCRdb's table is partial and in-frame only. Of around 300,000 clones listed, approximately 90% were seen once; the top ten hold about 3.9%. Input material: peripheral blood. All receptors derive from a woman between 45 and 60 years old with active or convalescent COVID-19.

This chain uses TRBV5-4 with TRBJ2-7, with D possibly matching TRBD2 (7 bases). V dropped 7 bases and J dropped 0 bases, with 17 bases sitting between them. The CDR3 is 15 residues long. Germline values: CDR1 SGHNT, CDR2 YYREEE (reference sequence). The CDR3 bases are TGTGCCAGCGCCCGAGGAGGGGGGGACTCCTACGAGCAGTACTTC. This sequence encodes CASARGGGDSYEQYF.

The chain employs TRBV29-1 and TRBJ1-1, with D tentatively TRBD1 (6 bases). This CDR3 has 12 residues. Germline V CDR1 and CDR2: SQVTM, ANQGSEA. The ends were cut back, 8 bases at V and 10 bases at J, with 20 bases in the middle. The CDR3 region is CSPYSDSGGAFF. For the CDR3, the DNA is TGCAGCCCCTACTCGGACAGCGGGGGAGCTTTCTTT.

This clone was seen a single time. V gene TRBV28 combines with J gene TRBJ1-3; 8 bases are shared with TRBD1. V shed 4 bases, J shed 2 bases, and the junction held 4 bases outside the gene matches. Germline CDR1 is MDHEN and CDR2 is SYDVKM. CDR3 length: 15 residues. The CDR3 reads CASSSRTGTGNTIYF. In DNA, the CDR3 is TGTGCCAGCAGTTCTCGGACAGGGACTGGAAACACCATATATTTT.

The CDR3 sequence: CASSLTGAYYGYTF. In DNA form, the CDR3 reads TGTGCCAGCAGTTTGACAGGGGCTTACTATGGCTACACCTTC. V and J are TRBV28 and TRBJ1-2; 8 bases match TRBD1. The CDR3 has 14 amino acids. The germline V gene has CDR1 MDHEN and CDR2 SYDVKM. V dropped 3 bases and J dropped 3; count of bases not matched to a gene: 3.

V and J are TRBV11-2 and TRBJ1-6, with 7 bases fitting TRBD1. The germline CDR1 and CDR2 sequences are SGHAT and FQNNGV. V shed 3 bases, J shed 8 bases, and the junction held 4 bases outside the gene matches. The CDR3 sequence is 14 residues long. For the CDR3, the DNA is TGTGCCAGCAGCTTGACAGGGCCGGATTCACCCCTCCACTTT. This encodes CASSLTGPDSPLHF.

CDR3 DNA: TGTGCCAGCAGCGTAGAGGCTCGGGATCAGCCCCAGCATTTT. As protein: CASSVEARDQPQHF. The genes are TRBV9 and TRBJ1-5; D call uncertain. Per the germline V gene, CDR1 is SGDLS and CDR2 is YYNGEE. CDR3 length: 14 residues. V was clipped by 0 bases and J by 5 bases, with 9 bases between them.

The chain combines TRBV6-4 with TRBJ1-1; no clear D. The CDR3 has 13 amino acids. The germline CDR1 and CDR2 sequences are MRHNA and SNTAGT. With 3 bases removed from V and 4 bases from J, the gap between germline ends came to 9 bases. The CDR3 loop is CASSERGGTEAFF. The CDR3 coding sequence is TGTGCCAGCAGTGAACGGGGTGGCACTGAAGCTTTCTTT.

The J gene is TRBJ2-5, the V gene TRBV28, with D perhaps matching TRBD2 (6 bases). Trimming stripped 3 bases from V and 4 bases from J, with 15 bases between. This CDR3 is built from 15 residues. Germline assignment: CDR1 MDHEN and CDR2 SYDVKM. The CDR3 here is CASSFPPTRGETQYF. The CDR3 DNA reads as TGTGCCAGCAGTTTTCCACCGACTAGGGGAGAGACCCAGTACTTC.